This T cell receptor beta chain was retrieved from a study of T cells after yellow fever vaccination. A remark on this clonotype: The antigen is unknown.

Findings and caveats of the study: Most clones from primary vaccination were detected again post-booster (96% CD4, roughly 91% CD8).

5'RACE template switching generated TCR cDNA, adding a universal primer site and UMIs. Each CDR3 protein gets one entry after TCRdb re-called the 5' RACE reads with MiXCR. The data contain hundreds of thousands of distinct CDR3 sequences, less than 9.5% of them seen just once; the ten biggest clones take up roughly 18%. Trimming took 4 bases from V and 8 from J, leaving 14 bases between them. In germline, CDR1 is SEHNR, CDR2 FQNEAQ (reference sequence). The CDR3 is made up of 13 amino acids. This sample comprised PBMCs, obtained approximately 47 days after the first yellow fever vaccination. The sequence was collected from a young man who received the YFV17D yellow fever vaccine. The genes are TRBV7-9 and TRBJ1-1, with D tentatively TRBD1 (5 bases). The DNA of the CDR3 is TGTGCCAGCAGCTCGCCCGGGACTGAGGAAGCTTTCTTT. This translates into CASSSPGTEEAFF.